This is a list of T cell receptor beta chains from one sample in a study of blood T cell repertoires in COVID-19. Produced via immunoSEQ multiplex PCR; TCRdb's table is partial and in-frame only. The sample lists 24,000 or so clones, 80% to 90% seen once, with about 20% in the top ten. Sequenced: peripheral blood. The receptors originated from a man between 65 and 85 years old in a cohort sampled during active COVID-19. Both conserved end residues are part of each CDR3. The D gene is left open where the match is weak. Clone size is shown for a subset of rows, as once, few, many or a class of expanded clone.

d_gene,j_gene,v_gene,abundance,CDR3nt,CDR3aa
TRBD2,TRBJ2-1,TRBV9,.,TGTGCCAGCAGCGCTAGCGGGACCTCCTACAATGAGCAGTTCTTC,CASSASGTSYNEQFF
.,TRBJ1-5,TRBV4-3,.,TGCGCCAGCAGCCAAGGAGCTAATCAGCCCCAGCATTTT,CASSQGANQPQHF
.,TRBJ1-4,TRBV3-1/TRBV3-2,.,TGTGCCAGCAGCCAAGGGGCCGCAAGAAGACTGTTTTTT,CASSQGAARRLFF
TRBD1,TRBJ1-1,TRBV18,.,TGTGCCAGCAGGGGGCTAGTAAGCGGCTCCACTGAAGCTTTCTTT,CASRGLVSGSTEAFF
TRBD1,TRBJ1-2,TRBV19,.,TGTGCCAGTAGCCCCCGGGACAGGTCGACTGGGGCTAACTATGGCTACACCTTC,CASSPRDRSTGANYGYTF
.,TRBJ2-7,TRBV29-1,.,TGCAGCGTGGCGGATATCTACGAGCAGTACTTC,CSVADIYEQYF
.,TRBJ2-5,TRBV27,.,TGTGCCAGCAGTTCTCCAGGGTCTGGGGAGACCCAGTACTTC,CASSSPGSGETQYF
TRBD2,TRBJ2-1,TRBV5-5,.,TGTGCCAGCAGCTGGGGGACTAGCGGAGCCTACAATGAGCAGTTCTTC,CASSWGTSGAYNEQFF
TRBD1,TRBJ1-1,TRBV6-5,.,TGTGCCAGCAGACCGGACAGGGGGCTCACTGAAGCTTTCTTT,CASRPDRGLTEAFF
TRBD1,TRBJ1-3,TRBV19,.,TGTGCCAGTAGGGCCCAGGGGGCTTCTGGAAACACCATATATTTT,CASRAQGASGNTIYF
TRBD2,TRBJ2-1,TRBV10-1,.,TGCGCCAGCAGTCTAGCGGGAGTTAATGAGCAGTTCTTC,CASSLAGVNEQFF
TRBD2,TRBJ2-3,TRBV5-1,.,TGCGCCAGCTCTAAGGGAGGGAGAGTCGACACAGATACGCAGTATTTT,CASSKGGRVDTDTQYF
TRBD2,TRBJ2-3,TRBV7-9,.,TGTGCCAGCAGCTATCCCACCAGGACTAGCGGGGGCACAGATACGCAGTATTTT,CASSYPTRTSGGTDTQYF
.,TRBJ2-1,TRBV6-2/TRBV6-3,.,TGTGCCAGCAGTTGGGGGGTAGCGGCCTCCTACAATGAGCAGTTCTTC,CASSWGVAASYNEQFF
.,TRBJ2-2,TRBV5-6,.,TGTGCCAGCAGCCGTGGCTTAACAGCGAACACCGGGGAGCTGTTTTTT,CASSRGLTANTGELFF
.,TRBJ2-5,TRBV7-9,.,TGTGCCAGCAGCCAGGGGACGCCCTCAGAAGAGACCCAGTACTTC,CASSQGTPSEETQYF
.,TRBJ1-4,TRBV5-8,.,TGTGCCAGCAGCTTGGAGGGGCATTCTGAAAAACTGTTTTTT,CASSLEGHSEKLFF
TRBD1,TRBJ2-7,TRBV5-5,.,TGTGCCAGCAGCCCTCCGGCGACAGGGGGTTCACGGGAGCAGTACTTC,CASSPPATGGSREQYF
.,TRBJ1-4,TRBV9,.,TGTGCCAGCAGCGTGGGCAGTCCTAATGAAAAACTGTTTTTT,CASSVGSPNEKLFF
.,TRBJ2-2,TRBV4-3,.,TGCGCCAGCAGCCAAGATCCCCGGGGGAGGTCCGGGGAGCTGTTTTTT,CASSQDPRGRSGELFF
.,TRBJ1-4,TRBV2,.,TGTGCCAGCAAGGGCAGGGGTAATGAAAAACTGTTTTTT,CASKGRGNEKLFF
TRBD2,TRBJ2-1,TRBV7-2,.,TGTGCCAGCAGCTACAGGGGACTAGCGGGAGGGCACCCCGGGAATGAGCAGTTCTTC,CASSYRGLAGGHPGNEQFF
TRBD1,TRBJ1-5,TRBV18,once,TGTGCCAGCTCACCACTCGACAGGGGTAGCAATCAGCCCCAGCATTTT,CASSPLDRGSNQPQHF
.,TRBJ2-5,TRBV28,.,TGTGCCAGCAGTTTAGCGGAGCAAGAGACCCAGTACTTC,CASSLAEQETQYF
.,TRBJ2-3,TRBV9,.,TGTGCCAGCAGCGTAGGGGCTAGCTTAGGCACAGATACGCAGTATTTT,CASSVGASLGTDTQYF
TRBD2,TRBJ2-1,TRBV2,.,TGTGCCAGCACCAGCGGGAGAAGTTTCAATGAGCAGTTCTTC,CASTSGRSFNEQFF
TRBD1,TRBJ2-5,TRBV5-1,.,TGCGCCAGCAGCTTGGATGGGACAGGGAGGCGAGAGACCCAGTACTTC,CASSLDGTGRRETQYF
TRBD1,TRBJ1-1,TRBV6-5,.,TGTGCCAGCAGTAGATACAGGGGGTCGAACACTGAAGCTTTCTTT,CASSRYRGSNTEAFF
TRBD1,TRBJ2-7,TRBV3-1/TRBV3-2,.,TGTGCCAGCAGCCCCTCGACAGGGGGCTACGAGCAGTACTTC,CASSPSTGGYEQYF
.,TRBJ1-2,TRBV28,few,TGTGCCAGCACCCCGGCCGAGACAGAACATGGCTACACCTTC,CASTPAETEHGYTF
TRBD2,TRBJ2-1,TRBV7-9,.,TGTGCCAGCAGCGAACTAGCGGGAGAGCCCTACAATGAGCAGTTCTTC,CASSELAGEPYNEQFF
.,TRBJ2-7,TRBV7-9,once,TGTGCCAGCAGCTCCAAAGTAGCGGTCTCCTACGAGCAGTACTTC,CASSSKVAVSYEQYF
.,TRBJ2-7,TRBV19,.,TGTGCCAGTAGTATAAGGGACAAGTACGAGCAGTACTTC,CASSIRDKYEQYF
.,TRBJ2-1,TRBV6-5,.,TGTGCCAGCACAAAAGATGGCAGTCGCAATGAGCAGTTCTTC,CASTKDGSRNEQFF
TRBD1,TRBJ2-5,TRBV7-2,.,TGTGCCAGCAGCATTCAGGGGGCGATGCCAAGGGGGACCCAGTACTTC,CASSIQGAMPRGTQYF
.,TRBJ1-1,TRBV21-1,.,TGTGCCAGCAGCAAAATAGGGAGAGTCACGATTGAAGCTTTCTTT,CASSKIGRVTIEAFF
TRBD1,TRBJ1-5,TRBV19,.,TGTGCCAGTAGTCCGGGACAGGGAGCGGGTGTATTGCAGCCCCAGCATTTT,CASSPGQGAGVLQPQHF
TRBD2,TRBJ2-7,TRBV2,.,TGTGCCAGCACCAGGGGGGATCTAGCGGGAGCTTCATTTGGGGGCGAGCAGTACTTC,CASTRGDLAGASFGGEQYF
TRBD1,TRBJ2-7,TRBV5-6,.,TGTGCCAGCAGCTGGGGACAGGGCTTTGGCTACGAGCAGTACTTC,CASSWGQGFGYEQYF
.,TRBJ1-6,TRBV11-2,.,TGTGCCAGCAGTAAGCAACTGCCGAGAGGGTTGGATTCACCCCTCCACTTT,CASSKQLPRGLDSPLHF
.,TRBJ1-1,TRBV19,.,TGTGCCAGTAGTATCCCAAATACACAGGGTAAGGACACTGAAGCTTTCTTT,CASSIPNTQGKDTEAFF
.,TRBJ2-7,TRBV30,.,TGTGCCTGGAGTGTTCTCTACGAGCAGTACTTC,CAWSVLYEQYF
TRBD1,TRBJ2-2,TRBV6-5,.,TGTGCCAGCGCTCGGGACAGGGGATACGGGGAGCTGTTTTTT,CASARDRGYGELFF
.,TRBJ2-5,TRBV6-2/TRBV6-3,once,TGTGCCAGCAGTTATCGGCTAGCGTCCGAGACCCAGTACTTC,CASSYRLASETQYF
TRBD2,TRBJ2-2,TRBV3-1/TRBV3-2,.,TGTGCCAGCAGCCCCATAGCGGGAGTGGTTGCCGGGGAGCTGTTTTTT,CASSPIAGVVAGELFF
.,TRBJ1-5,TRBV2,.,TGTGCCAGCAGTGAATCCACAGGCATACAGCCCCAGCATTTT,CASSESTGIQPQHF
.,TRBJ1-1,TRBV18,.,TGTGCCAGCTCATTACAGAAGAACACTGAAGCTTTCTTT,CASSLQKNTEAFF
TRBD1,TRBJ2-4,TRBV5-1,.,TGCGCCAGCAGCTTGGGGGACAGGGGGCCTAACATTCAGTACTTC,CASSLGDRGPNIQYF
.,TRBJ2-7,TRBV7-9,few,TGTGCCAGCAGCTTAGACTACCACGAGCAGTACTTC,CASSLDYHEQYF
TRBD2,TRBJ2-5,TRBV9,.,TGTGCCAGCACCCTGGGGACTAGCGGTCTTCAAGAGACCCAGTACTTC,CASTLGTSGLQETQYF
TRBD1,TRBJ1-4,TRBV18,.,TGTGCCAGCTCACCCGGACAGGGTAATGAAAAACTGTTTTTT,CASSPGQGNEKLFF
TRBD2,TRBJ2-1,TRBV7-3,.,TGTGCCAGCAGCGAAAGGACTAGCCCAGGGAATGAGCAGTTCTTC,CASSERTSPGNEQFF
TRBD1,TRBJ2-3,TRBV7-2,.,TGTGCCAGCAGCTTAGGGACAGGGCGCACAGATACGCAGTATTTT,CASSLGTGRTDTQYF
.,TRBJ1-6,TRBV10-3,few,TGTGCCATCAGTGAGCCTCCGGGGGTCAGCTCCTATAATTCACCCCTCCACTTT,CAISEPPGVSSYNSPLHF
TRBD2,TRBJ2-1,TRBV7-2,.,TGTGCCAGCAGCCGCCTGGGACTAGCGGTCTTCAGCTCCTACAATGAGCAGTTCTTC,CASSRLGLAVFSSYNEQFF
.,TRBJ2-7,TRBV15,once,TGTGCCACCAGCAGAGGGGGAGAGGGTCTCACCTACGAGCAGTACTTC,CATSRGGEGLTYEQYF
TRBD2,TRBJ2-2,TRBV5-5,.,TGTGCCAGCAGCTCTCCAGGGTACACTAGCGGGAGGGCCATCGGGGAGCTGTTTTTT,CASSSPGYTSGRAIGELFF
TRBD2,TRBJ2-1,TRBV3-1/TRBV3-2,.,TGTGCCAGCAGCCAAGATCTACAAACTAGCGGGAGGGCTCGGTACAATGAGCAGTTCTTC,CASSQDLQTSGRARYNEQFF
TRBD2,TRBJ2-3,TRBV5-4,once,TGTGCCAGCAGCGGCCCCGGGACTAGCCGCCTTAGCACAGATACGCAGTATTTT,CASSGPGTSRLSTDTQYF
.,TRBJ2-3,TRBV29-1,few,TGCAGCGCGACTAGGGGACATATAGTTGGGGATACGCAGTATTTT,CSATRGHIVGDTQYF